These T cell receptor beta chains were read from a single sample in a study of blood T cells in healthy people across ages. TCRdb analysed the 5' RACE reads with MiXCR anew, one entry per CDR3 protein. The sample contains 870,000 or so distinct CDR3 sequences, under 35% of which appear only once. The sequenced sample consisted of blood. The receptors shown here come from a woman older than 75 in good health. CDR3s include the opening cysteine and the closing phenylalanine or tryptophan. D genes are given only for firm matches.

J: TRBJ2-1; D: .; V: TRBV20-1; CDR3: CSARESGNEQFF
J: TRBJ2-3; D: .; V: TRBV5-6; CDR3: CASSLGAGPTIF
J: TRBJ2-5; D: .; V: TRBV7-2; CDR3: CASSLSDRASRGGLNEQYF
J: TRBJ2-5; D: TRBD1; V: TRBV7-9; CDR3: CASSLGGTEKEPQYF
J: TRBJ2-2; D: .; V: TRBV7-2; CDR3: CASSPSGVTGELFF
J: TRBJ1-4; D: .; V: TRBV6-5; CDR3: CASSPRDGSREKLFF
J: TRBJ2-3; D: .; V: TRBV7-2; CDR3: CASSPQGGRNTQYF
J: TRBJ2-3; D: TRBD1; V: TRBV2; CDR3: CASNRDRTDTQYF
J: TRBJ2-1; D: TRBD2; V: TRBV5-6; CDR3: CASSLALAGHNEQFF
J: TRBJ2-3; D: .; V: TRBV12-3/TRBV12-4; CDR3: CASNSTIPSQIRSMVYF
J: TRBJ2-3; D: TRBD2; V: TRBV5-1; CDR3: CASGEAGAGDTQYF
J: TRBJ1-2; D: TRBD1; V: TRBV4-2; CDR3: CASSQVGTGAVTRYTF
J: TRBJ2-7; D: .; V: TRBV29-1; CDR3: CSVEGATYEQYF
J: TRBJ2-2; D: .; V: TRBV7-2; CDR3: CASSLSQTGTGELFF
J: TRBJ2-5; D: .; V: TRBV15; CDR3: CATSRDIGVQYF
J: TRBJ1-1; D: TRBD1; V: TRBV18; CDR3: CASSQSQGSTEAFF
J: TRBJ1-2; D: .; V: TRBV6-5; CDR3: CASSSEARRGYTF
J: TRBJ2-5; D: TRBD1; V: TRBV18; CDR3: CASSPGQGVPAETQYF
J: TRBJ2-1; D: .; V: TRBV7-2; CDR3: CASSPTGGATYNEQFF
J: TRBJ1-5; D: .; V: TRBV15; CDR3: CATSRTNTGQSNQPQHF